The rows below give T cell receptor beta chains drawn from one sample of a study of CD8 T cells in ankylosing spondylitis. MiXCR, run by TCRdb on the 5' RACE reads, gives a single entry per CDR3 protein. Altogether 150,000 to 200,000 distinct CDR3 sequences are present, about 17% being singletons, with the ten largest covering about 8.2%. Sequencing used blood, either unsorted or a sorted T cell fraction (not recorded which). Receptors were obtained from a male donor with ankylosing spondylitis or in good health (not recorded which). CDR3s include the opening cysteine and the closing phenylalanine or tryptophan. D genes are given only for firm matches. Clone size, where shown, is once, few, many, or a class for clones that have expanded.

j_gene | v_gene | d_gene | abundance | CDR3aa | CDR3nt
TRBJ1-1 | TRBV20-1 | . | . | CSAPGDSGTEAFF | TGCAGTGCCCCCGGGGATAGCGGCACTGAAGCTTTCTTT
TRBJ2-1 | TRBV6-5 | . | few | CASSSLALSSYNEQFF | TGTGCCAGCAGTTCCCTAGCGCTGAGCTCCTACAATGAGCAGTTCTTC
TRBJ2-7 | TRBV12-3/TRBV12-4 | . | many | CASRGGRRWSYEQYF | TGTGCCAGCAGGGGCGGCCGCCGGTGGTCCTACGAGCAGTACTTC
TRBJ2-2 | TRBV7-6 | . | . | CASSLQLGAGVNTGELFF | TGTGCCAGCAGCTTACAGTTAGGAGCAGGGGTTAACACCGGGGAGCTGTTTTTT
TRBJ2-5 | TRBV5-1 | . | many | CASNPDRQETQYF | TGCGCCAGCAACCCGGACAGACAAGAGACCCAGTACTTC
TRBJ2-3 | TRBV5-6 | . | many | CASSYSPGFTDTQYF | TGTGCCAGCAGCTATTCGCCGGGATTCACAGATACGCAGTATTTT
TRBJ2-7 | TRBV7-9 | . | . | CASSFPGLTYEHYF | TGTGCCAGCAGCTTCCCGGGACTCACCTACGAGCACTACTTC
TRBJ1-5 | TRBV20-1 | TRBD1 | . | CSAETGGAFQPQHF | TGCAGTGCTGAGACAGGGGGCGCGTTTCAGCCCCAGCATTTT
TRBJ2-1 | TRBV5-1 | . | . | CASTMASGIHNEQFF | TGCGCCAGCACCATGGCCTCGGGGATTCACAATGAGCAGTTCTTC
TRBJ2-5 | TRBV6-2/TRBV6-3 | TRBD2 | few | CASSRTAGVQYF | TGTGCCAGCAGCCGGACCGCGGGAGTCCAGTACTTC
TRBJ2-1 | TRBV2 | . | few | CASSVDSYNEQFF | TGTGCCAGCAGTGTGGACAGCTACAATGAGCAGTTCTTC
TRBJ2-7 | TRBV5-1 | . | few | CASSLVGESGEQYF | TGCGCCAGCAGCTTGGTCGGCGAGTCGGGCGAGCAGTACTTC
TRBJ2-2 | TRBV28 | . | . | CASSRPGENTGELFF | TGTGCCAGCAGCCGTCCAGGGGAGAACACCGGGGAGCTGTTTTTT
TRBJ1-4 | TRBV20-1 | . | few | CSARAGADEKLFF | TGCAGTGCTAGAGCGGGGGCCGATGAAAAACTGTTTTTT
TRBJ1-6 | TRBV3-1 | . | many | CASSQDLRGAYNSPLHF | TGTGCCAGCAGCCAAGATCTCCGAGGCGCCTATAATTCACCCCTCCACTTT
TRBJ1-2 | TRBV3-1 | . | few | CASSQVDSNYGYTF | TGTGCCAGCAGCCAAGTCGACAGCAACTATGGCTACACCTTC
TRBJ1-1 | TRBV5-6 | . | many | CASSLRVWNTEAFF | TGTGCCAGCAGCTTGAGGGTATGGAACACTGAAGCTTTCTTT
TRBJ2-2 | TRBV19 | . | . | CASTRTATNTGELFF | TGTGCCAGTACCAGGACAGCTACGAACACCGGGGAGCTGTTTTTT
TRBJ2-3 | TRBV27 | . | many | CASSFRSGFRGTDTQYF | TGTGCCAGCAGTTTTCGATCGGGCTTTCGAGGCACAGATACGCAGTATTTT
TRBJ2-1 | TRBV12-3/TRBV12-4 | . | . | CASSLWTRGDNEQFF | TGTGCCAGCAGTTTATGGACCCGCGGGGACAATGAGCAGTTCTTC
TRBJ2-5 | TRBV20-1 | TRBD2 | once | CSAPTSGRALVETQYF | TGCAGTGCTCCGACTAGCGGGAGGGCCCTCGTGGAGACCCAGTACTTC
TRBJ1-3 | TRBV28 | . | . | CASTQDFSGNTIYF | TGTGCCAGCACCCAGGACTTCTCTGGAAACACCATATATTTT
TRBJ2-5 | TRBV27 | . | many | CASSLSRAAETQYF | TGTGCCAGCAGTTTATCGCGGGCAGCCGAGACCCAGTACTTC
TRBJ2-2 | TRBV29-1 | TRBD1 | many | CSVDRGLNTGELFF | TGCAGCGTGGACAGGGGACTAAACACCGGGGAGCTGTTTTTT
TRBJ2-2 | TRBV5-1 | . | few | CASSLQSLPNTGELFF | TGCGCCAGCAGCTTACAGAGCCTTCCGAACACCGGGGAGCTGTTTTTT
TRBJ1-4 | TRBV14 | . | . | CASSHLGQTNEKLFF | TGTGCCAGCAGCCATCTCGGGCAGACTAATGAAAAACTGTTTTTT
TRBJ2-5 | TRBV4-1 | TRBD2 | many | CASSQEAGADKIVTQYF | TGCGCCAGCAGCCAAGAAGCGGGGGCAGATAAGATAGTGACCCAGTACTTC
TRBJ1-1 | TRBV5-1 | TRBD1 | many | CASSLQGAPTEAFF | TGCGCCAGCAGCTTACAGGGGGCGCCCACTGAAGCTTTCTTT
TRBJ1-6 | TRBV12-3/TRBV12-4 | . | few | CASTRGVSSYNSPLHF | TGTGCCAGCACGCGGGGGGTTAGCTCCTATAATTCACCCCTCCACTTT
TRBJ2-3 | TRBV20-1 | . | many | CSARVGGTDTQYF | TGCAGTGCTAGGGTGGGTGGCACAGATACGCAGTATTTT
TRBJ2-3 | TRBV5-1 | TRBD1 | . | CASSLSGTGEEPDTQYF | TGCGCCAGCAGCTTATCCGGGACAGGAGAGGAGCCAGATACGCAGTATTTT
TRBJ2-1 | TRBV2 | . | . | CASSREDNEQFF | TGTGCCAGCAGCAGGGAGGACAATGAGCAGTTCTTC
TRBJ2-7 | TRBV12-3/TRBV12-4 | TRBD1 | few | CASDRANEQYF | TGTGCCAGCGACAGGGCCAACGAGCAGTACTTC
TRBJ1-4 | TRBV24-1 | . | many | CATSDLAGEKLFF | TGTGCCACCAGTGATTTGGCTGGGGAAAAACTGTTTTTT
TRBJ2-5 | TRBV19 | . | . | CASTPGVLAQETQYF | TGTGCCAGTACCCCTGGGGTGTTAGCGCAAGAGACCCAGTACTTC
TRBJ2-1 | TRBV30 | . | many | CAWSVGPSQFF | TGTGCCTGGAGTGTTGGGCCCTCGCAGTTCTTC
TRBJ2-2 | TRBV19 | TRBD1 | . | CASGGQGNTGELFF | TGTGCCAGTGGAGGACAGGGGAATACCGGGGAGCTGTTTTTT
TRBJ1-5 | TRBV6-6 | . | . | CASSYPGNQPQHF | TGTGCCAGCAGTTACCCGGGCAATCAGCCCCAGCATTTT
TRBJ2-1 | TRBV20-1 | . | . | CSASLPEVDEQFF | TGCAGTGCTAGTCTTCCGGAGGTCGATGAGCAGTTCTTC
TRBJ2-5 | TRBV12-3/TRBV12-4 | . | . | CASSFGAEETQYF | TGTGCCAGCAGTTTCGGAGCCGAAGAGACCCAGTACTTC
TRBJ2-3 | TRBV29-1 | TRBD2 | few | CSARGGRDSDTQYF | TGCAGCGCGAGGGGCGGGAGAGACTCAGATACGCAGTATTTT
TRBJ1-6 | TRBV4-2 | . | . | CASSQDPYSSSYNSPLHF | TGTGCCAGCAGCCAAGATCCCTACAGTAGCTCCTATAATTCACCCCTCCACTTT
TRBJ1-1 | TRBV27 | TRBD1 | many | CASSLNRGRSEAFF | TGTGCCAGCAGCCTTAACAGGGGGAGGTCTGAAGCTTTCTTT
TRBJ1-2 | TRBV20-1 | TRBD1 | few | CSVPGQGIYGYTF | TGCAGTGTCCCGGGACAGGGCATCTATGGCTACACCTTC
TRBJ2-5 | TRBV20-1 | TRBD2 | . | CSARLAGVRPQYF | TGCAGTGCTAGACTAGCGGGAGTCCGGCCCCAGTACTTC
TRBJ2-3 | TRBV29-1 | . | . | CSVDLSGSDTQYF | TGCAGCGTTGATCTGAGCGGCTCAGATACGCAGTATTTT
TRBJ1-5 | TRBV7-9 | . | many | CASSFRNQPQHF | TGTGCCAGCAGCTTCCGCAATCAGCCCCAGCATTTT
TRBJ2-2 | TRBV7-2 | TRBD1 | few | CASSLGQGASNTGELFF | TGTGCCAGCAGCTTAGGCCAGGGGGCTTCGAACACCGGGGAGCTGTTTTTT
TRBJ2-1 | TRBV11-2 | . | . | CASRGWYNEQFF | TGTGCCAGCAGGGGGTGGTACAATGAGCAGTTCTTC
TRBJ2-7 | TRBV5-1 | TRBD1 | few | CASSTRDSSYEQYF | TGCGCCAGCAGCACCAGGGACAGTTCCTACGAGCAGTACTTC
TRBJ2-5 | TRBV7-2 | . | . | CASSLGLTETQYF | TGTGCCAGCAGCTTGGGCTTAACAGAGACCCAGTACTTC
TRBJ2-3 | TRBV5-1 | . | few | CASSPVASMQYF | TGCGCCAGCAGCCCGGTGGCGTCCATGCAGTATTTT
TRBJ1-3 | TRBV7-8 | . | once | CASSGLIGREIIYGNTIYF | TGTGCCAGCAGCGGATTGATAGGCAGGGAAATTATCTATGGAAACACCATATATTTT